These 18 T cell receptor beta chains originate from one sample sequenced in a study of T-cell memory formation after mild COVID-19 (dated by TCRdb to the early 2020s). Library generation was performed with 5' RACE. The instrument given in TCRdb is Illumina NovaSeq 6000. Clones were called with MiXCR by TCRdb after fastp trimmed the public reads at Q25, and only in-frame beta chains were retained. Duplicate CDR3 protein sequences are folded into a single record with the most common DNA and genes. The table for this sample lists more than 350,000 distinct CDR3 sequences; 15% to 20% of them were counted only once. The top ten clonotypes cover approximately 21% of the sample. Material: PBMCs or a T cell subset sorted from them (not recorded which). The receptor source for this set is a young man who had mild COVID-19 (a few samples of this study predate the infection). The sample titles of this study are shuffled in the database, so cell type and time point are left out; the donor was told from shared clones.

Only a few counts were recorded for this clonotype. V is TRBV7-9 and J is TRBJ1-1; D is perhaps TRBD1 (5 bases). The CDR3 has 16 residues. CDR1 and CDR2 (germline): SEHNR, FQNEAQ (reference sequence). Deletions cut 2 bases from V and 1 base from J, with 14 bases between. The CDR3 loop is CASSLWGLNKNTEAFF. As DNA, the CDR3 is TGTGCCAGCAGCTTATGGGGCTTGAACAAGAACACTGAAGCTTTCTTT.

The rearrangement uses TRBV12-3 or TRBV12-4 and TRBJ2-7; D is unclear. The CDR3 has 15 amino acids. V lost 6 bases, J lost 2 bases, and 17 bases lay in between. The DNA of the CDR3 is TGTGCCAGCAGCAAAGTCGCTAGTGGTGCCTACGAGCAGTACTTC. Translated, it gives CASSKVASGAYEQYF.

V usage is TRBV4-3 and J usage is TRBJ2-5; D assignment may be TRBD1 or TRBD2 (6 bases each). Germline CDR1 LGHNA, CDR2 YSLEER. This CDR3 spans 15 amino acids. V lost 1 base to trimming and J lost 5 bases, with 14 bases between them. CDR3: CASSQGGDKDETQYF. CDR3 in DNA: TGCGCCAGCAGCCAAGGGGGGGACAAGGACGAGACCCAGTACTTC.

The V and J genes are TRBV6-1 and TRBJ2-1, with a possible D match to TRBD2 (5 bases). CDR1 MNHNS and CDR2 SASEGT come from the germline V gene. The CDR3 consists of 13 residues. V was clipped by 3 bases and J by 8 bases, with 11 bases between them. The CDR3 DNA reads as TGTGCCAGCAGTGAGTCAGAGGAGGATGAGCAGTTCTTC. This codes for CASSESEEDEQFF.

The chain couples TRBV27 to TRBJ2-2; weak D call: TRBD1 (6 bases). The germline V gene has CDR1 MNHEY and CDR2 SMNVEV (reference sequence). There are 16 residues in the CDR3. Trimming shortened V by 6 bases and J by 0 bases, and 14 bases separated the two germline ends. CDR3 in DNA: TGTGCCAGCAGAAAATCGGGACATACGAACACCGGGGAGCTGTTTTTT. It encodes CASRKSGHTNTGELFF.

The chain couples TRBV5-5 to TRBJ2-7; 7 nucleotides line up with TRBD2. Germline V gene sequence: CDR1 SGHKS, CDR2 YYEKEE (reference sequence). The J segment lost 3 bases and the V segment lost 2 bases, leaving 8 bases of the junction unmatched. The CDR3 has 15 residues. Here the CDR3 reads CASSFSFAGVYEQYF. CDR3 nucleotides: TGTGCCAGCAGCTTTTCCTTCGCGGGGGTCTACGAGCAGTACTTC. The entire variable domain, with the rest obtained from reference TRBV5-5 and TRBJ2-7, is as follows: DAGVTQSPTHLIKTRGQQVTLRCSPISGHKSVSWYQQVLGQGPQFIFQYYEKEERGRGNFPDRFSARQFPNYSSELNVNALLLGDSALYLCASSFSFAGVYEQYFGPGTRLTVT.

This clonotype was counted only a few times. The chain has TRBV6-5 and TRBJ1-2; 7 nucleotides align to TRBD1. V was clipped by 6 bases and J by 4 bases; unmatched bases: 8. The CDR3 covers 14 residues. Germline-derived CDR1 and CDR2 are MNHEY and SVGAGI. CDR3 bases: TGTGCCAGCAGAACGACAGGGTACAGCTATGGCTACACCTTC. Translated: CASRTTGYSYGYTF.

This clonotype was counted a few times. This chain links TRBV7-2 with TRBJ1-2; D is unclear. This CDR3 region has 15 residues. CDR1 SGHTA and CDR2 FQGNSA come from the germline V gene. V lost 1 base to trimming and J lost 4 bases, with 13 bases between them. As DNA, the CDR3 is TGTGCCAGCAGCTTAGTAGGGTCGGGTAGCTATGGCTACACCTTC. Its translation is CASSLVGSGSYGYTF.

V is TRBV12-3 or TRBV12-4 and J is TRBJ1-1, with a tentative D call TRBD1 (6 bases). V was cut by 1 base and J by 5 bases, with 17 bases left in between. The CDR3 covers 16 residues. The CDR3 protein is CASSLDEQGIGTEAFF. The CDR3 DNA sequence: TGTGCCAGCAGTTTAGACGAGCAGGGGATTGGGACTGAAGCTTTCTTT.

The chain uses TRBV4-3 and TRBJ1-1, with TRBD1 as a possible D gene (5 bases). The CDR3 length is 15 residues. From germline, CDR1 is LGHNA and CDR2 YSLEER. Between the trimmed V and J ends, which lost 0 bases and 4 bases, there was a span of 12 bases. This chain's CDR3 is CASSQDSSGGTEAFF. CDR3 in DNA: TGCGCCAGCAGCCAAGATTCCTCCGGGGGCACTGAAGCTTTCTTT.

The gene calls are TRBV10-3 and TRBJ2-7, with no clear D. Trimming took off 3 bases at V and 4 bases at J, with 19 bases between the two ends. Germline V gene sequence: CDR1 ENHRY, CDR2 SYGVKD. The CDR3 length is 16 residues. CDR3 in DNA: TGTGCCATCAGTGAAGGCAGCCCTTCTGGGTTGTACGAGCAGTACGTC. It translates to CAISEGSPSGLYEQYV.

At least ten counts were recorded for this clonotype. The chain carries TRBV7-2 and TRBJ1-2; 7 bases map to TRBD1. The germline CDR1 and CDR2 sequences are SGHTA and FQGNSA. Germline trimming cut 4 bases from V and 8 bases from J; bases unmatched to any gene: 4. The CDR3 spans 12 residues. Here the CDR3 DNA reads TGTGCCAGCAGCTCGACAGGGAGAGGCTACACCTTC. Translation gives CASSSTGRGYTF.

There are many counts of this clonotype. This chain links TRBV29-1 with TRBJ2-1; 12 nucleotides agree with TRBD2. CDR3 length equals 17 residues. Germline CDR1 reads SQVTM; CDR2 reads ANQGSEA. V was pared by 3 bases and J by 3 bases, with 9 bases of the junction left unmatched. DNA for the CDR3: TGCAGCGTTGATGTCGCTAGCGGGGGGGCAAGCTACAATGAGCAGTTCTTC. Translated: CSVDVASGGASYNEQFF.

This clonotype has just a few counts. The chain joins TRBV12-3 or TRBV12-4 to TRBJ1-2; 10 nucleotides match TRBD1. V gave up 4 bases and J gave up 9 bases; unmatched junction bases: 8. This CDR3 has 14 residues. DNA of the CDR3: TGTGCCAGCAGTTCGACAGGGGGCGAGTATAGCTACACCTTC. Translated, it gives CASSSTGGEYSYTF.

The CDR3 region has the DNA TGTGCCAGCAGTTACTGGGGCATTGGGGCCAACGTCCTGACTTTC. The encoded protein is CASSYWGIGANVLTF. The chain couples TRBV6-6 to TRBJ2-6; a weak D match, TRBD1 (5 bases). V was shortened by 1 base and J by 3 bases, with 7 bases between the two germline ends. The CDR3 runs 15 residues. CDR1 and CDR2 from the germline V gene are MNHNY and SVGAGI (reference sequence).

This clonotype came up a few times. This chain joins TRBV24-1 and TRBJ2-3; no reliable D call. The V and J ends lost 3 bases and 4 bases respectively, with 10 bases between them. The CDR3 extends over 14 amino acids. Germline V CDR1 and CDR2: KGHDR, SFDVKD. The CDR3 region has the DNA TGTGCCACCAGTGATCCTGCTATGGCAGATACGCAGTATTTT. It encodes CATSDPAMADTQYF.

There are many counts of this clonotype. The chain couples TRBV4-3 to TRBJ2-2; D call uncertain. The length of the CDR3 is 15 residues. Per the germline V gene, CDR1 is LGHNA and CDR2 is YSLEER. The ends were cut back, 1 base at V and 3 bases at J, with 9 bases in the middle. As DNA, the CDR3 is TGCGCCAGCAGCCAAGTTACCACTTACACCGGGGAGCTGTTTTTT. It translates to CASSQVTTYTGELFF.

CDR3 in amino acids: CASCGQGARNQPQHF. Here the CDR3 DNA reads TGTGCCAGTTGCGGCCAGGGGGCTCGTAATCAGCCCCAGCATTTT. V and J are TRBV19 and TRBJ1-5, with TRBD1 matching over 8 bases. Unmatched junction bases numbered 10, after V lost 8 bases and J lost 4 bases. The CDR3 extends over 15 amino acids. From germline, CDR1 is LNHDA and CDR2 SQIVND (reference sequence).